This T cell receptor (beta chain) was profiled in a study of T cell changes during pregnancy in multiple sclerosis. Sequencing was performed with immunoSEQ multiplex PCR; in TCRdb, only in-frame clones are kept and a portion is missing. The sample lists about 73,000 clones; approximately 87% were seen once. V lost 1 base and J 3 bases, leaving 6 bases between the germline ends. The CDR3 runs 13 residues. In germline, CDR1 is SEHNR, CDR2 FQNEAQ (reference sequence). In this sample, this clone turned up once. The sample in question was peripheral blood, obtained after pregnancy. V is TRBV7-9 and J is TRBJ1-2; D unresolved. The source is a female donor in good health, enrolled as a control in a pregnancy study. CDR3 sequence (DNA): TGTGCCAGCAGCTTAGGGCAGTACTATGGCTACACCTTC. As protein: CASSLGQYYGYTF.